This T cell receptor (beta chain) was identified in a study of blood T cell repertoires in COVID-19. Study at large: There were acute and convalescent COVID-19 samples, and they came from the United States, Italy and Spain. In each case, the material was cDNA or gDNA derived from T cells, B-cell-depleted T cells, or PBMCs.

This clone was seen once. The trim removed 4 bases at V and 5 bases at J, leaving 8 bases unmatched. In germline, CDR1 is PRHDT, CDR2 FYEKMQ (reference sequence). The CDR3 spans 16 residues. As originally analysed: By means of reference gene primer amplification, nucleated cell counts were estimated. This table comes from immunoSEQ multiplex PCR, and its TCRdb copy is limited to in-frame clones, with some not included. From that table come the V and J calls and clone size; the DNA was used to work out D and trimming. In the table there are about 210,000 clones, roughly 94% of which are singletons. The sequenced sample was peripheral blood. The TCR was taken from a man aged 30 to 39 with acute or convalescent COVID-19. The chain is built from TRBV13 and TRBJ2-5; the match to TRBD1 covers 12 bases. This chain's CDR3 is CASSSPGQGAWETQYF. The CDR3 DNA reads TGTGCCAGCAGCTCACCGGGACAGGGGGCATGGGAGACCCAGTACTTC.